The 30 T cell receptor beta chains reported below all come from one sample, sequenced in a study of T-cell reconstitution after alpha-beta-depleted transplantation in children. As it was prepared, the TCRbeta library received unique molecular identifiers. One entry per CDR3 protein results from TCRdb running MiXCR on the PCR reads. This sample has about 500,000 distinct CDR3 sequences; around a third occur once, and the top ten carry 2% to 2.5%. Sequencing was performed on PBMCs from the stem cell graft donor, taken from the stem cell graft. The source of these receptors is a human donor who donated a stem cell graft to a child with aplastic anemia.

The chain couples TRBV29-1 to TRBJ1-1; TRBD1 aligns across 10 bases. The ends lost 6 bases at V and 10 bases at J; junction bases unmatched: 20. The CDR3 extends over 16 amino acids. Looked up from germline, CDR1 is SQVTM and CDR2 is ANQGSEA. In nucleotides, the CDR3 is TGCAGCGTCCCTAAATCGGGACAGGGGTTGTCTGTCGGAGCTTTCTTT. The encoded protein is CSVPKSGQGLSVGAFF.

The chain is built from TRBV15 and TRBJ1-6; no definite D call. The CDR3 is 15 amino acids. Germline V gives CDR1 LNHNV, CDR2 YYDKDF (reference sequence). V dropped 0 bases and J dropped 13 bases, with 16 bases sitting between them. CDR3 sequence: CATSRDRGIGGPLHF. The CDR3 bases are TGTGCCACCAGCAGAGATAGAGGAATCGGAGGCCCCCTCCACTTT. Looking up the rest from reference TRBV15 and TRBJ1-6 gives the full variable domain: DAMVIQNPRYQVTQFGKPVTLSCSQTLNHNVMYWYQQKSSQAPKLLFHYYDKDFNNEADTPDNFQSRRPNTSFCFLDIRSPGLGDTAMYLCATSRDRGIGGPLHFGNGTRLTVT.

The chain carries TRBV28 and TRBJ2-1, with TRBD1 identical over 11 bases. Germline values: CDR1 MDHEN, CDR2 SYDVKM. The CDR3 is 16 residues long. The ends lost 6 bases at V and 9 bases at J; junction bases unmatched: 13. The DNA of the CDR3 is TGTGCCAGCAGCACTGACCGGGACAGGGGGTTAGTTGAGCAGTTCTTC. It yields the protein CASSTDRDRGLVEQFF.

This clonotype was detected only a few times. The J gene is TRBJ1-1, the V gene TRBV7-2; D gene ambiguous. CDR1 is SGHTA and CDR2 is FQGNSA in the germline V gene. The CDR3 is 14 amino acids. V was clipped by 5 bases and J by 4 bases, with 14 bases between them. Here the CDR3 DNA reads TGTGCCAGCAGCCCCAGGTCCGGCGCCACTGAAGCTTTCTTT. Its protein is CASSPRSGATEAFF.

This clonotype was recorded a few times. The rearrangement joins TRBV9 to TRBJ2-5; D gene uncertain. This CDR3 has 12 residues. Germline values: CDR1 SGDLS, CDR2 YYNGEE. V was pared by 0 bases and J by 4 bases, with 4 bases between. CDR3 in amino acids: CASSVVGETQYF. As DNA, the CDR3 is TGTGCCAGCAGCGTAGTCGGAGAGACCCAGTACTTC.

The chain carries TRBV5-8 and TRBJ2-2; 8 bases are a match to TRBD1. The germline V gene encodes CDR1 SGHTS and CDR2 YDEGEE. This CDR3 is 16 amino acids long. The V segment lost 4 bases and the J segment 4 bases; nucleotides outside the gene matches: 9. In DNA, the CDR3 is TGTGCCAGCAGCCGGGGACAGGTTGGGACCACCGGGGAGCTGTTTTTT. Protein sequence: CASSRGQVGTTGELFF.

The V and J genes are TRBV9 and TRBJ1-1; TRBD1 might be the D (5 bases). This CDR3 has 14 amino acids. Germline V gene data show CDR1 as SGDLS and CDR2 as YYNGEE. Deletions cut 1 base from V and 6 bases from J, with 13 bases between. In DNA, the CDR3 is TGTGCCAGCAGCGTAACGGGGGATCGGGCTGAAGCTTTCTTT. This gives the protein CASSVTGDRAEAFF.

This clonotype was detected only a few times. The chain couples TRBV7-2 to TRBJ1-1, with 7 bases matching TRBD1. V lost 4 bases and J lost 6; bases outside the gene matches: 8. In germline, CDR1 is SGHTA, CDR2 FQGNSA. The CDR3 runs 14 residues. CDR3 amino acids: CASSSRQGGAEAFF. DNA of the CDR3: TGTGCCAGCAGCTCTAGACAGGGTGGGGCTGAAGCTTTCTTT.

The V and J genes are TRBV24-1 and TRBJ2-7; perhaps TRBD2 as D (6 bases). This CDR3 has 16 amino acids. In germline, CDR1 is KGHDR, CDR2 SFDVKD. V lost 0 bases, J lost 0 bases, and 11 bases lay in between. As DNA, the CDR3 is TGTGCCACCAGTGATTTGGGCGGGAACCTCTCCTACGAGCAGTACTTC. Protein sequence: CATSDLGGNLSYEQYF.

The chain combines TRBV13 with TRBJ2-7, with D unresolved. CDR1 and CDR2 from the germline V gene are PRHDT and FYEKMQ (reference sequence). The CDR3 spans 13 residues. Trimming removed 8 bases from V and 1 base from J, with 12 bases in between. The CDR3 is CASGPQTSYEQYF. Here the CDR3 DNA reads TGTGCCAGCGGACCGCAGACATCCTACGAGCAGTACTTC.

This clonotype appeared a few times. The gene calls are TRBV7-2 and TRBJ2-1, with 7 bases that match TRBD2. After removal of 5 bases from V and 7 bases from J, the junction contained 11 bases not matched to a gene. This CDR3 region has 15 residues. Germline CDR1 SGHTA, CDR2 FQGNSA. DNA of the CDR3: TGTGCCAGCAGCCAGAATCCGGTGGGGGGGAATGAGCAGTTCTTC. Amino acids: CASSQNPVGGNEQFF.

This rearrangement joins TRBV6-2 or TRBV6-3 to TRBJ2-1, with 8 bases identical to TRBD2. Germline V gene lookup returns CDR1 MNHEY and CDR2 SVGEGT. The CDR3 extends over 14 amino acids. Trimming removed 7 bases from V and 0 bases from J; junction bases left unmatched: 2. The CDR3 DNA follows: TGTGCCAGCATGCTAGCGGGCTCCTACAATGAGCAGTTCTTC. Its protein product is CASMLAGSYNEQFF.

This clonotype was seen more than once but under ten times. The CDR3 DNA follows: TGTGCCAGCAGCCCCGCGGACAGGGATAATTCACCCCTCCACTTT. Translating gives CASSPADRDNSPLHF. V is TRBV7-2 and J is TRBJ1-6; 8 bases are shared with TRBD1. V shed 5 bases, J shed 5 bases, and the junction held 5 bases outside the gene matches. The CDR3 contains 15 residues. The germline V gene encodes CDR1 SGHTA and CDR2 FQGNSA.

V and J are TRBV19 and TRBJ2-2; the D is unclear. Germline V CDR1 and CDR2: LNHDA, SQIVND (reference sequence). The length of the CDR3 is 15 residues. V lost 4 bases and J lost 4, with 13 bases in between. DNA of the CDR3: TGTGCCAGTAGTAGTATTGGCAGCAGCACCGGGGAGCTGTTTTTT. This codes for CASSSIGSSTGELFF.

In its sample, this clonotype was seen once. The chain combines TRBV29-1 with TRBJ2-3; the D is unclear. The CDR3 runs 12 residues. With 2 bases removed from V and 3 bases from J, the gap between germline ends came to 6 bases. The V gene's germline CDR1 is SQVTM and CDR2 ANQGSEA. CDR3 DNA: TGCAGCGTTGAATCCCCAACAGATACGCAGTATTTT. Its protein is CSVESPTDTQYF.

The rearrangement links TRBV7-2 to TRBJ1-2; D might be TRBD1 (5 bases). Germline CDR1 SGHTA, CDR2 FQGNSA. The CDR3 has 13 residues. Trimming removed 4 bases from V and 1 base from J, with 7 bases in between. Here the CDR3 reads CASSSGLNYGYTF. DNA for the CDR3: TGTGCCAGCAGCTCAGGGCTTAACTATGGCTACACCTTC.

The chain couples TRBV5-1 to TRBJ2-5; 7 bases agree with TRBD2. The CDR3 spans 15 residues. The J segment lost 3 bases and the V segment lost 3 bases, leaving 8 bases of the junction unmatched. Germline CDR1 SGHRS, CDR2 YFSETQ. This CDR3 is CASSWAAGVEETQYF. The CDR3 nucleotides read TGCGCCAGCAGCTGGGCGGCGGGAGTTGAAGAGACCCAGTACTTC.

V is TRBV15 and J is TRBJ1-5; D ambiguous. Germline lookup yields CDR1 LNHNV and CDR2 YYDKDF (reference sequence). Deletions cut 4 bases from V and 7 bases from J, with 14 bases between. The CDR3 loop spans 14 amino acids. In DNA, the CDR3 is TGTGCCACCAGCACCCGTCGGACTGGCCAGCCCCAGCATTTT. Translating it yields CATSTRRTGQPQHF.

This clonotype showed up just a few times. This rearrangement joins TRBV24-1 to TRBJ2-3; perhaps TRBD2 as D (5 bases). CDR3 length: 16 residues. Trimming cost V 3 bases and J 0 bases, with 12 bases left between them. CDR1 is KGHDR, CDR2 SFDVKD, per germline. CDR3 in amino acids: CATSDPQRSSTDTQYF. CDR3 nucleotide sequence: TGTGCCACCAGTGATCCGCAGCGGTCCAGCACAGATACGCAGTATTTT.

The chain links TRBV5-1 to TRBJ1-2; unclear D gene. Germline assignment: CDR1 SGHRS and CDR2 YFSETQ. This CDR3 has 15 amino acids. V was trimmed by 4 bases and J by 4 bases, leaving 17 bases between them. The CDR3 here is CASSPAGVTPYGYTF. CDR3 nucleotides: TGCGCCAGCAGCCCGGCGGGAGTCACCCCCTATGGCTACACCTTC.

The rearrangement uses TRBV18 and TRBJ2-7, with TRBD1 as a possible D gene (6 bases). Germline V CDR1 and CDR2: KGHSH, LQKENI. This CDR3 region has 14 residues. V lost 2 bases to trimming and J lost 2 bases, with 10 bases between them. CDR3 protein: CASSPGGGPYEQYV. CDR3 nucleotide sequence: TGTGCCAGCTCACCAGGTGGGGGCCCCTACGAGCAGTACGTC.

The chain has TRBV18 and TRBJ1-2; no definite D call. V was trimmed by 4 bases and J by 3 bases, leaving 9 bases between them. The CDR3 runs to 13 residues. The germline gives CDR1 KGHSH, CDR2 LQKENI. DNA for the CDR3: TGTGCCAGCTCACACCAGGAATACTATGGCTACACCTTC. Translated, it gives CASSHQEYYGYTF. Full variable domain (remainder filled in from reference TRBV18 and TRBJ1-2): NAGVMQNPRHLVRRRGQEARLRCSPMKGHSHVYWYRQLPEEGLKFMVYLQKENIIDESGMPKERFSAEFPKEGPSILRIQQVVRGDSAAYFCASSHQEYYGYTFGSGTRLTVV.

This clonotype turned up a few times. This chain connects TRBV10-3 to TRBJ2-1; 11 nucleotides line up with TRBD1. This CDR3 has 14 residues. V was pared by 4 bases and J by 14 bases, with 10 bases of the junction left unmatched. Germline CDR1 and CDR2: ENHRY and SYGVKD. CDR3 DNA: TGTGCCATCAGTGCCCGGGACAGGGGGGACAGGGAGTTCTTC. It encodes CAISARDRGDREFF.

The rearrangement joins TRBV20-1 to TRBJ2-2; D is perhaps TRBD1 or TRBD2 (5 bases each). CDR1 is DFQATT and CDR2 is SNEGSKA in the germline V gene (reference sequence). Trimming shortened V by 7 bases and J by 8 bases, and 17 bases separated the two germline ends. This CDR3 has 13 amino acids. Here the CDR3 DNA reads TGCAGTGTCGGGACGGCCATAGGGGGGGAGCTGTTTTTT. Translation: CSVGTAIGGELFF.

This clonotype was counted a few times. The chain combines TRBV20-1 with TRBJ1-1, with D tentatively TRBD1 (6 bases). The germline CDR1 and CDR2 sequences are DFQATT and SNEGSKA (reference sequence). The CDR3 has 15 amino acids. Trimming stripped 3 bases from V and 5 bases from J, with 19 bases between. CDR3: CSARGSGGILTEAFF. The CDR3 nucleotides read TGCAGTGCTAGGGGTTCGGGGGGCATTTTGACTGAAGCTTTCTTT.

This clonotype was counted only a few times. The genes are TRBV3-1 and TRBJ1-2; a weak D match, TRBD1 (5 bases). Germline values: CDR1 LGHDT, CDR2 YNNKEL (reference sequence). Trimming shortened V by 4 bases and J by 0 bases, and 12 bases separated the two germline ends. CDR3 length: 15 amino acids. The chain's CDR3 is CASSPLRQSNYGYTF. CDR3 DNA: TGTGCCAGCAGCCCACTGCGACAGTCTAACTATGGCTACACCTTC.

This clonotype was picked up many times. This chain uses TRBV6-5 with TRBJ1-5, with TRBD1 matching over 11 bases. The trim removed 5 bases at V and 0 bases at J, leaving 6 bases unmatched. Germline V gene lookup returns CDR1 MNHEY and CDR2 SVGAGI. The CDR3 is made up of 17 amino acids. CDR3 in amino acids: CASSPGQGADSNQPQHF. The DNA of the CDR3 is TGTGCCAGCAGTCCCGGACAGGGGGCAGATAGCAATCAGCCCCAGCATTTT.

V is TRBV18 and J is TRBJ2-1; D remains unclear. The CDR3 totals 13 residues. Trimming pared 4 bases from V and 9 bases from J, leaving 13 bases between. In germline, CDR1 is KGHSH, CDR2 LQKENI. The CDR3, as DNA: TGTGCCAGCTCACTTCCCCTGGGTCGTGAGCAGTTCTTC. Translating it yields CASSLPLGREQFF.

This clonotype was found many times. The J gene is TRBJ2-5, the V gene TRBV5-1; D call uncertain. V lost 4 bases to trimming and J lost 1 base, with 11 bases between them. From germline, CDR1 is SGHRS and CDR2 YFSETQ. There are 14 residues in the CDR3. The CDR3 nucleotides read TGCGCCAGCAGCCGGCGACCGACCCAAGAGACCCAGTACTTC. Protein product: CASSRRPTQETQYF.

This clonotype was observed a few times. The V gene is TRBV6-5, the J gene TRBJ2-1; D not resolved. CDR1 and CDR2 (germline): MNHEY, SVGAGI. CDR3 length equals 11 residues. Trimming stripped 7 bases from V and 7 bases from J, with 8 bases between. The CDR3 is CASNSMNEQFF. The DNA for the CDR3 is TGTGCCAGCAATTCTATGAATGAGCAGTTCTTC.